The T cell receptor (beta chain) under discussion was sequenced for a study of cytomegalovirus exposure and HLA in healthy donors. Findings and caveats of the study: DRB1 had the most TCR associations and HLA-C the fewest, a later analysis found, with rates varying by HLA locus.

Primers included in the PCR were 60 Vbeta and 13 Jbeta primers. The table came from immunoSEQ multiplex PCR; TCRdb's copy has only in-frame clones and leaves some out. The data show about 160,000 clones, with roughly 77% seen just once and approximately 2% held by the top ten. As to this clone: No antigen is known for it.

This TCR was sampled from a woman aged 18-29 years in good health and CMV-seronegative. Material: PBMCs.

The CDR3 loop reads CASSLYGFGLQKASRNETQYF. DNA of the CDR3: TGTGCCAGCAGTTTATATGGGTTCGGACTACAAAAGGCCTCAAGGAATGAGACCCAGTACTTC. This sequence joins TRBV27 and TRBJ2-5, with D possibly being TRBD2 (6 bases). Germline assignment: CDR1 MNHEY and CDR2 SMNVEV (reference sequence). Trimming took 1 base from V and 5 from J, leaving 32 bases between them. The CDR3 covers 21 residues.